A single T cell receptor beta chain is shown here with its context. This CDR3 contains 16 residues. Per the germline V gene, CDR1 is LGHNA and CDR2 is YNFKEQ. The V segment lost 1 base and the J segment 5 bases; nucleotides outside the gene matches: 7. This entry is derived from a study of T cell changes during pregnancy in multiple sclerosis. Here immunoSEQ multiplex PCR was the method, and the copy in TCRdb shows in-frame clones only, minus some. The sample shows some 70,000 clones, over 85% of them seen only once. The chain links TRBV4-2 to TRBJ1-2; 10 nucleotides align to TRBD1. The source of this sequence is a female donor in good health, enrolled as a control in a pregnancy study. Material: peripheral blood, obtained in the second trimester of pregnancy. The CDR3 region is CASSQAGTGALYGYTF. In DNA, the CDR3 is TGTGCCAGCAGCCAAGCCGGGACAGGGGCCTTATATGGCTACACCTTC.